A single sample is the source of the 21 T cell receptor beta chains below, sequenced in a study of cytomegalovirus exposure and HLA in healthy donors. Amplification used 60 Vbeta primers and 13 Jbeta primers. Repertoires were generated with immunoSEQ multiplex PCR, while TCRdb's copy carries only in-frame clones and drops some. The data contain 200,000 or so clones, 80% to 85% of them singletons. Sequencing was done on a sample of PBMCs. The source of these receptors is a boy aged 2 to 9 in good health and CMV-seronegative.

J is TRBJ2-1 and V is TRBV4-1, with D uncertain. Trimming left V 2 bases short and J 5 bases short, with 13 bases between. This CDR3 is 15 amino acids long. The V gene's germline CDR1 is MGHRA and CDR2 YSYEKL. In DNA form, the CDR3 reads TGCGCCAGCAGCCAAATTACGACACAAGACAATGAGCAGTTCTTC. This gives the protein CASSQITTQDNEQFF.

The chain uses TRBV30 and TRBJ2-3, with TRBD1 matching over 11 bases. CDR3 length equals 15 residues. The junction had 5 bases not matched to a gene; V was cut back by 1 base and J by 5 bases. Germline assignment: CDR1 GTSNPN and CDR2 SVGIG (reference sequence). The chain's CDR3 is CAWSAGQGAKDTQYF. The CDR3 nucleotides read TGTGCCTGGAGTGCCGGACAGGGGGCGAAAGATACGCAGTATTTT.

The chain has TRBV30 and TRBJ1-3, with D perhaps TRBD1 (5 bases). Germline V gene data show CDR1 as GTSNPN and CDR2 as SVGIG (reference sequence). The CDR3 has 14 residues. Trimming removed 5 bases from V and 2 bases from J, with 13 bases in between. CDR3 region: CAWDSGSAGNTIYF. DNA of the CDR3: TGTGCCTGGGACTCAGGGTCGGCTGGAAACACCATATATTTT. Together with reference TRBV30 and TRBJ1-3, the CDR3 gives the full variable domain: SQTIHQWPATLVQPVGSPLSLECTVEGTSNPNLYWYRQAAGRGLQLLFYSVGIGQISSEVPQNLSASRPQDRQFILSSKKLLLSDSGFYLCAWDSGSAGNTIYFGEGSWLTVV.

The CDR3 loop reads CASRGGGDTGELFF. The CDR3 DNA reads TGTGCCAGCAGAGGTGGCGGCGACACCGGGGAGCTGTTTTTT. The V and J genes are TRBV11-3 and TRBJ2-2, with no clear D. The germline V and J ends were trimmed by 6 bases and 3 bases, with 11 bases remaining between them. The CDR3 totals 14 residues. Germline-derived CDR1 and CDR2 are SGHNT and YENEEA.

The chain is built from TRBV10-1 and TRBJ2-1; 7 bases are shared with TRBD2. Germline trimming cut 6 bases from V and 5 bases from J; bases unmatched to any gene: 13. CDR1 is WNHNN and CDR2 is SYGVQD in the germline V gene (reference sequence). The CDR3 has 16 amino acids. CDR3 coding DNA: TGCGCCAGCAGCGGGGGGTCCTTTACGTCCAACAATGAGCAGTTCTTC. Translated: CASSGGSFTSNNEQFF.

The V and J genes are TRBV30 and TRBJ2-7; 9 nucleotides match TRBD2. CDR1 is GTSNPN, CDR2 SVGIG, per germline (reference sequence). Trimming at V came to 0 bases and at J to 2 bases, leaving 5 bases not matched to a gene. The CDR3 length is 15 residues. CDR3 nucleotide sequence: TGTGCCTGGAGTGTATGGGCTAGCGGGGCCTACGAGCAGTACTTC. This translates into CAWSVWASGAYEQYF.

V gene TRBV9 combines with J gene TRBJ2-1; D may be TRBD2 (7 bases). V shed 3 bases and J shed 3 bases, with 13 bases lying between them. CDR3 size: 15 residues. Germline assignment: CDR1 SGDLS and CDR2 YYNGEE. The CDR3 here is CASSEGGANYNEQFF. The CDR3 DNA sequence: TGTGCCAGCAGCGAGGGGGGGGCTAACTACAATGAGCAGTTCTTC.

V usage is TRBV11-2 and J usage is TRBJ2-7, with D tentatively TRBD2 (6 bases). CDR1 and CDR2 from the germline V gene are SGHAT and FQNNGV. Trimming shortened V by 3 bases and J by 4 bases, and 19 bases separated the two germline ends. The CDR3 is 16 residues long. CDR3 DNA: TGTGCCAGCAGCTTCCGAGGCGCGGGGTCTAGTTACGAGCAGTACTTC. As protein: CASSFRGAGSSYEQYF. Full variable domain (missing parts from reference TRBV11-2 and TRBJ2-7): EAGVAQSPRYKIIEKRQSVAFWCNPISGHATLYWYQQILGQGPKLLIQFQNNGVVDDSQLPKDRFSAERLKGVDSTLKIQPAKLEDSAVYLCASSFRGAGSSYEQYFGPGTRLTVT.

The chain carries TRBV7-9 and TRBJ1-2; D not resolved. CDR1 and CDR2 (germline): SEHNR, FQNEAQ (reference sequence). The CDR3 consists of 16 residues. Trimming cost V 2 bases and J 2 bases, with 15 bases left between them. CDR3 protein: CASSLNPPDSNYGYTF. In nucleotides, the CDR3 is TGTGCCAGCAGCTTAAACCCCCCAGACTCCAACTATGGCTACACCTTC.

The sample holds a few counts of this clone. This chain uses TRBV2 with TRBJ2-1; 13 positions match TRBD2. The CDR3 contains 11 residues. Germline assignment: CDR1 SNHLY and CDR2 FYNNEI. Germline trimming cut 6 bases from V and 16 bases from J; bases unmatched to any gene: 3. The CDR3 DNA is TGTGCCAGCAGCGGACTAGCGGGAGAATTCTTC. Protein: CASSGLAGEFF. Using reference TRBV2 and TRBJ2-1 for the parts outside the CDR3, the full variable domain is EPEVTQTPSHQVTQMGQEVILRCVPISNHLYFYWYRQILGQKVEFLVSFYNNEISEKSEIFDDQFSVERPDGSNFTLKIRSTKLEDSAMYFCASSGLAGEFFGPGTRLTVL.

The chain couples TRBV6-5 to TRBJ2-7; 8 bases align to TRBD2. The CDR3 contains 15 residues. The V gene's germline CDR1 is MNHEY and CDR2 SVGAGI. J gave up 2 bases and V 6 bases, and 9 bases lay outside the gene matches. The CDR3 bases are TGTGCCAGCAGAACCGGGACTAGTCGTACCTACGAGCAGTACTTC. It specifies CASRTGTSRTYEQYF.

This chain connects TRBV11-3 to TRBJ2-3; no definite D call. This CDR3 has 14 residues. Trimming shortened V by 3 bases and J by 3 bases, and 10 bases separated the two germline ends. Germline lookup yields CDR1 SGHNT and CDR2 YENEEA. CDR3 bases: TGTGCCAGCAGCTTTTCAGGTGGGACAGATACGCAGTATTTT. Protein: CASSFSGGTDTQYF.

The genes are TRBV2 and TRBJ2-1; 9 nucleotides match TRBD1. V dropped 8 bases and J dropped 3; count of bases not matched to a gene: 8. The CDR3 runs 15 residues. The germline CDR1 and CDR2 sequences are SNHLY and FYNNEI. CDR3 in DNA: TGTGCCAGCCCACCCGGGACAGGGAGCTACAATGAGCAGTTCTTC. Residues: CASPPGTGSYNEQFF.

CDR3 residues: CAISERDREFGYTF. Written as DNA, the CDR3 is TGTGCCATCAGTGAAAGGGACAGGGAATTTGGCTACACCTTC. The chain uses TRBV10-3 and TRBJ1-2; 9 nucleotides line up with TRBD1. With 3 bases clipped from V and 7 bases from J, the junction kept 6 bases outside the gene matches. Looked up from germline, CDR1 is ENHRY and CDR2 is SYGVKD. The CDR3 loop spans 14 amino acids.

This chain connects TRBV6-6 to TRBJ2-5; maybe TRBD1 (6 bases). V was cut by 6 bases and J by 5 bases, with 13 bases left in between. Germline lookup yields CDR1 MNHNY and CDR2 SVGAGI (reference sequence). The CDR3 has 13 residues. CDR3 sequence reads: CASSLGAGETQYF. In nucleotides, the CDR3 is TGTGCCAGCAGCCTGGGGGCCGGGGAGACCCAGTACTTC.

The CDR3: CASSRDSSGYGYTF. CDR3 coding DNA: TGTGCCAGCAGTAGGGACAGCTCCGGCTATGGCTACACCTTC. The rearrangement uses TRBV6-5 and TRBJ1-2, with 7 bases identical to TRBD1. Germline CDR1 and CDR2: MNHEY and SVGAGI. After removal of 5 bases from V and 4 bases from J, the junction contained 7 bases not matched to a gene. CDR3 length equals 14 residues.

The CDR3 sequence: CASRQTPGYTEAFF. CDR3 in DNA: TGTGCCAGCAGACAAACCCCAGGGTACACTGAAGCTTTCTTT. The J gene is TRBJ1-1, the V gene TRBV5-4, with TRBD1 as a possible D gene (5 bases). This CDR3 spans 14 amino acids. The germline V gene has CDR1 SGHNT and CDR2 YYREEE (reference sequence). The V and J ends lost 5 bases and 3 bases respectively, with 14 bases between them. Full variable domain (remainder filled in from reference TRBV5-4 and TRBJ1-1): ETGVTQSPTHLIKTRGQQVTLRCSSQSGHNTVSWYQQALGQGPQFIFQYYREEENGRGNFPPRFSGLQFPNYSSELNVNALELDDSALYLCASRQTPGYTEAFFGQGTRLTVV.

J is TRBJ2-1 and V is TRBV15; the D is unclear. This CDR3 is 13 amino acids long. Germline lookup yields CDR1 LNHNV and CDR2 YYDKDF (reference sequence). The V end was cut by 2 bases, the J end by 8 bases, with 10 bases between. CDR3 DNA sequence: TGTGCCACCAGCAGACCATCCATCCATGAGCAGTTCTTC. Translated, it gives CATSRPSIHEQFF.

The chain combines TRBV4-1 with TRBJ1-2; D not certain. The ends were cut back, 0 bases at V and 2 bases at J, with 10 bases in the middle. The CDR3 runs 15 residues. The germline gives CDR1 MGHRA, CDR2 YSYEKL. CDR3 residues: CASSQDRVPNYGYTF. The CDR3 coding sequence is TGCGCCAGCAGCCAAGATCGGGTTCCCAACTATGGCTACACCTTC.

This sequence joins TRBV4-2 and TRBJ1-5; perhaps TRBD1 as D (5 bases). V lost 1 base and J lost 4, with 8 bases in between. The CDR3 consists of 14 residues. Germline V gene sequence: CDR1 LGHNA, CDR2 YNFKEQ. CDR3 sequence (DNA): TGTGCCAGCAGCCAAGTGCGGGGGAATCAGCCCCAGCATTTT. Protein: CASSQVRGNQPQHF.

V gene TRBV4-1 combines with J gene TRBJ1-2; 7 nucleotides line up with TRBD1. The CDR3 contains 15 residues. V lost 4 bases and J lost 8; bases outside the gene matches: 13. The germline V gene encodes CDR1 MGHRA and CDR2 YSYEKL. CDR3 in amino acids: CASSPVRTGSGGYTF. The DNA for the CDR3 is TGCGCCAGCAGCCCGGTTAGGACAGGCTCGGGAGGCTACACCTTC.